This TCR beta chain was sequenced during a study of blood T cell repertoires in COVID-19. TCRdb's copy holds only in-frame clones and misses some; the assay was immunoSEQ multiplex PCR. The sample yields fewer than 350,000 clones, roughly 85% seen once. This CDR3 spans 15 amino acids. Trimming removed 3 bases from V and 3 bases from J; junction bases left unmatched: 2. Germline loops: CDR1 LNHNV, CDR2 YYDKDF (reference sequence). Sequenced sample: PBMCs or T cells enriched from blood (not recorded which). The chain has TRBV15 and TRBJ1-3, with 10 positions matching TRBD1. This receptor was identified in a woman in her 50s who had recovered from COVID-19. The DNA for the CDR3 is TGTGCCACCAGCAGTGGGACAGGGGTTGGAAACACCATATATTTT. Translating gives CATSSGTGVGNTIYF.